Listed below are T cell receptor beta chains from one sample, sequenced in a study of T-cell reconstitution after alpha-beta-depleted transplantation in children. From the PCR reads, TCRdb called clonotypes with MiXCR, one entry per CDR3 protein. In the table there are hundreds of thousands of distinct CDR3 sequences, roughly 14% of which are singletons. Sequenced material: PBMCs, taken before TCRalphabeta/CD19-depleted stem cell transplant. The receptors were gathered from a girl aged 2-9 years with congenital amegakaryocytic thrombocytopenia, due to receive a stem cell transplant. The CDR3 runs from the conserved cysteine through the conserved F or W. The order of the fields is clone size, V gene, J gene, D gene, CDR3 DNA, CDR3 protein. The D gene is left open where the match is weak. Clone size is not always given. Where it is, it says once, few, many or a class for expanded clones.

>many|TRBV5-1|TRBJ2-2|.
TGCGCCAGCAGCTATGGGGACACCGGGGAGCTGTTTTTT
CASSYGDTGELFF
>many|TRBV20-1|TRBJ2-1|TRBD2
TGCAGTGCTAGAGATAGTGGCGGGAGGGCCGTCTACAATGAGCAGTTCTTC
CSARDSGGRAVYNEQFF
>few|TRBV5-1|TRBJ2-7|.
TGCGCCAGCAACTCCGATCCCGACCGAGAGCAGTACTTC
CASNSDPDREQYF
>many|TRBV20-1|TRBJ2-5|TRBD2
TGCAGTGCTTCCCGACTAGCGCAAGAGACCCAGTACTTC
CSASRLAQETQYF
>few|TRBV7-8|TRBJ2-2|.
TGTGCTATAGGGGGTTACACCGGGGAGCTGTTTTTT
CAIGGYTGELFF
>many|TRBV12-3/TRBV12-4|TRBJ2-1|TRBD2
TGTGCCAGCAGTTCCCGGACTAGCTACACGGGCAATGAGCAGTTCTTC
CASSSRTSYTGNEQFF
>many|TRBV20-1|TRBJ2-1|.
TGCAGTGCTACCAGCTATGAGCAGTTCTTC
CSATSYEQFF
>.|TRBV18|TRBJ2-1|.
TGTGCCAGCTCACCGCGGCTAGCGCTTCACAATGAGCAGTTCTTC
CASSPRLALHNEQFF
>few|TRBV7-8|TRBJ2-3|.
TGTGTGGCCGGGAGCAGGCCTAACACAGATACGCAGTATTTT
CVAGSRPNTDTQYF
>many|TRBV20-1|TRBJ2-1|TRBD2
TGCAGTGCTAGTAGCGGGAGTTACAATGAGCAGTTCTTC
CSASSGSYNEQFF
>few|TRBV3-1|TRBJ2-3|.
TGTGCCAGCAGCCAAACGGATCACACAGATACGCAGTATTTT
CASSQTDHTDTQYF
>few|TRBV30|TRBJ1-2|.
TGTGCCTGGAGCGGGGGTCGGTATGGCTACACCTTC
CAWSGGRYGYTF
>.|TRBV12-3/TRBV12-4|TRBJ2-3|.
TGTGCCAGCAGTTTTGGGTCTGTGTATACCGATACGCAGTATTTT
CASSFGSVYTDTQYF
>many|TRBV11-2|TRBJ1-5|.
TGTGCCAGCAGCTTAGACAGGGGCAGCAATCAGCCCCAGCATTTT
CASSLDRGSNQPQHF
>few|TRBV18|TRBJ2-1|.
TGTGCCAGCTTGTTTAGCGCCCCGGTGGCTAACAATGAGCAGTTCTTC
CASLFSAPVANNEQFF
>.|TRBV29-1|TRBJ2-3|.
TGCAGCGTTGCGCCTATGCCCGCAGATACGCAGTATTTT
CSVAPMPADTQYF
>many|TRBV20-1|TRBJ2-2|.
TGCAGTGCTCCCCTAGTAGTTAACACCGGGGAGCTGTTTTTT
CSAPLVVNTGELFF
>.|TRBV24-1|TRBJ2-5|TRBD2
TGTGCCACCAGAACTAGCGGGAGGGCCCAAGAGACCCAGTACTTC
CATRTSGRAQETQYF
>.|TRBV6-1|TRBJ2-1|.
TGTGCCAGCAGGCCCTCTATAGGGGCCTACAATGAGCAGTTCTTC
CASRPSIGAYNEQFF
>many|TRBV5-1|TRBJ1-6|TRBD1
TGCGCCAGCAGCTGGAACCGGGACAGCCTTAATTCACCCCTCCACTTT
CASSWNRDSLNSPLHF
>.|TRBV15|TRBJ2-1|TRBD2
TGTGCCACCGGGCGGGAGGGCCATTTCCTGTTCTTC
CATGREGHFLFF
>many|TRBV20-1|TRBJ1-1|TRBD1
TGCAGTGCTAGAGATCAGGGGGACACTGAAGCTTTCTTT
CSARDQGDTEAFF
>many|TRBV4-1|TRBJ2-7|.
TGCGCCAGCAGCCAAGATGGGACTCTTGGCTACGAGCAGTACTTC
CASSQDGTLGYEQYF
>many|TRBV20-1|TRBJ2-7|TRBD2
TGCAGTGTCGGGAGGGCCACCTACGAGCAGTACTTC
CSVGRATYEQYF
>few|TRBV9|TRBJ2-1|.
TGTGCCAGCAGCGTAGAGGGAGTTGTTGAGCAGTTCTTC
CASSVEGVVEQFF
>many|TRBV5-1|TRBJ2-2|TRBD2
TGCGCCAGTGGTTCCGGGACTACCACCAAGGCCGGGGAGCTGTTTTTT
CASGSGTTTKAGELFF
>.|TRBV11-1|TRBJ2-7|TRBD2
TGTGCCAGCAGCTCTACCATCTCCGGGACTAGCGGGAGATGGGGCGAGCAGTACTTC
CASSSTISGTSGRWGEQYF
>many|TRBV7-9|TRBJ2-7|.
TGTGCCAGCAGCTTAGCCGGTGAATACGAGCAGTACTTC
CASSLAGEYEQYF
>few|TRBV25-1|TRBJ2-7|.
TGTGCCAGCAGGGGATCACCCGCCTACGAGCAGTACTTC
CASRGSPAYEQYF
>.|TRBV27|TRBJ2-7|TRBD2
TGTGCCAGCAGCCCACTAGCGGGAGTTATCTACGAGCAGTACTTC
CASSPLAGVIYEQYF
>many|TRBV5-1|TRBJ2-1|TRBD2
TGCGCCAGCAGCTGGGTAGGGGTAGCGGGAGCCTACAATGAGCAGTTCTTC
CASSWVGVAGAYNEQFF
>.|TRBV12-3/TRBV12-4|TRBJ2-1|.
TGTGCCAGCGTCCCCGATAGGGGGAATGAGCAGTTCTTC
CASVPDRGNEQFF
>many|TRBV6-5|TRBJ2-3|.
TGTGCCAGCAGTTACGGACGGACGAGCACAGATACGCAGTATTTT
CASSYGRTSTDTQYF
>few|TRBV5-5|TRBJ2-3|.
TGTGCCAGCAGCCACCAGACAGAGCCAAAAATCACGCAGTATTTT
CASSHQTEPKITQYF
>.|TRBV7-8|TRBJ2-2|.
TGTGCCAGCAGCGTCTTAGGCCCCCCCTGGCGGACGAACACCGGGGAGCTGTTTTTT
CASSVLGPPWRTNTGELFF
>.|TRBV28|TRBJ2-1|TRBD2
TGTGCCAGCAGTTTAGGCTGGGCGAGCGGGGGCAATGAGCAGTTCTTC
CASSLGWASGGNEQFF
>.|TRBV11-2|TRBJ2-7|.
TGTGCCAGCAGCTTAGACTGGGGGCGCAAGCCCTACGAGCAGTACTTC
CASSLDWGRKPYEQYF
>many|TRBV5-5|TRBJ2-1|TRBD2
TGTGCCAGCACCATACTAGCGGGAGGTATCAATGAGCAGTTCTTC
CASTILAGGINEQFF
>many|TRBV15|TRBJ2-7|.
TGTGCCACCTCGAGCTCCTACGAGCAGTACTTC
CATSSSYEQYF